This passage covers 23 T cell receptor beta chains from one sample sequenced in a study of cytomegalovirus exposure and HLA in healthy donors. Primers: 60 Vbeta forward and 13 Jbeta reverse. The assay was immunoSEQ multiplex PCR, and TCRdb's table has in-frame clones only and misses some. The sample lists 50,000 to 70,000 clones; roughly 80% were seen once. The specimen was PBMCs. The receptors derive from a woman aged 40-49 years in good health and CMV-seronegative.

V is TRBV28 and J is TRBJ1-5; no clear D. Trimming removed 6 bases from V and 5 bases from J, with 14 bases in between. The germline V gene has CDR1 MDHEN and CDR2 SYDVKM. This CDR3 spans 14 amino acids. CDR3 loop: CASSPRLRDQPQHF. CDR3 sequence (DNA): TGTGCCAGCAGCCCCAGACTGCGGGATCAGCCCCAGCATTTT.

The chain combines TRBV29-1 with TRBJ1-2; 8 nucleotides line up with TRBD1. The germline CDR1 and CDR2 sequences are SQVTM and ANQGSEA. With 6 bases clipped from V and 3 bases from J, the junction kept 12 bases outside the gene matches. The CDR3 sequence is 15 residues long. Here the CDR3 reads CSVPSGTGSYYGYTF. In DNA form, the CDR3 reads TGCAGCGTGCCTAGTGGGACAGGCTCTTACTATGGCTACACCTTC.

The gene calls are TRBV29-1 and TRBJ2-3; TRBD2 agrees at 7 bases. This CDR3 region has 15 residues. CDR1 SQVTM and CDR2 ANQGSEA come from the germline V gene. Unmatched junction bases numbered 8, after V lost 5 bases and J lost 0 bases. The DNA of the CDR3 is TGCAGCGTTAGCCCGCGGGGGTTTAGCACAGATACGCAGTATTTT. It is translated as CSVSPRGFSTDTQYF.

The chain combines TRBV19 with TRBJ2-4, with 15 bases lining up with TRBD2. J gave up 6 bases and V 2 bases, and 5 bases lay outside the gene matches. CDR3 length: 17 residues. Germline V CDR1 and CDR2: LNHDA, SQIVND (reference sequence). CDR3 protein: CASSILGLAGGLNIQYF. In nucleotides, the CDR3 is TGTGCCAGTAGTATACTGGGACTAGCGGGAGGTTTAAACATTCAGTACTTC.

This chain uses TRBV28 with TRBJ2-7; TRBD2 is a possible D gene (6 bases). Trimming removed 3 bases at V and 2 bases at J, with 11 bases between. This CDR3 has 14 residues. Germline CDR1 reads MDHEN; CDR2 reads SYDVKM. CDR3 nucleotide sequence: TGTGCCAGCAGTTTGGGGGGTATCCCCTACGAGCAGTACTTC. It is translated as CASSLGGIPYEQYF.

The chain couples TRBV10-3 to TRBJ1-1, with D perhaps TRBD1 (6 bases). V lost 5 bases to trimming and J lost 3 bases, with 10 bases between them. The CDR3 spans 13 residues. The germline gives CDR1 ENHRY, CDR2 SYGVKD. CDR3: CAISYRADTEAFF. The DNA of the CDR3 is TGTGCCATCAGTTACAGGGCGGACACTGAAGCTTTCTTT.

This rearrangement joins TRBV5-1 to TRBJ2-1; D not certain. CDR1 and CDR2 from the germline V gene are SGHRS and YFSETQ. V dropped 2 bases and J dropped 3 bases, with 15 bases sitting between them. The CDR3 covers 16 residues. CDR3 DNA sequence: TGCGCCAGCAGCTTAAAATCGCAGTCGGGCTACAATGAGCAGTTCTTC. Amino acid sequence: CASSLKSQSGYNEQFF.

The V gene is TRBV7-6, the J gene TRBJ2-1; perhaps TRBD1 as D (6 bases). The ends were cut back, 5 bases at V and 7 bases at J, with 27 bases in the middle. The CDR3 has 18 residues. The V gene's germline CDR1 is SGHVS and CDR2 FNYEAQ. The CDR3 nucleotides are TGTGCCAGCAGCCTACAGAGGGGCGGTTGGACAGTGGGTAATGAGCAGTTCTTC. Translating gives CASSLQRGGWTVGNEQFF.

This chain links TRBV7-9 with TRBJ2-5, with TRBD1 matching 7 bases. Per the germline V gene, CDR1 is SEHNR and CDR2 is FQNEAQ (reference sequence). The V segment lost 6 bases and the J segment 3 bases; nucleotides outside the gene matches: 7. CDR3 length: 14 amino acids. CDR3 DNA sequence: TGTGCCAGCAGAGAGCTCGGGACAGAAGAGACCCAGTACTTC. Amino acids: CASRELGTEETQYF.

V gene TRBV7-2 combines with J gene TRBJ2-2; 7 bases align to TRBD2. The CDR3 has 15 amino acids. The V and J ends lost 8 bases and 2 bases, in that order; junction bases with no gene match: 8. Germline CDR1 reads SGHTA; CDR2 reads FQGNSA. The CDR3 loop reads CASHLGGVNTGELFF. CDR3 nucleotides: TGTGCCAGCCACTTGGGGGGGGTCAACACCGGGGAGCTGTTTTTT.

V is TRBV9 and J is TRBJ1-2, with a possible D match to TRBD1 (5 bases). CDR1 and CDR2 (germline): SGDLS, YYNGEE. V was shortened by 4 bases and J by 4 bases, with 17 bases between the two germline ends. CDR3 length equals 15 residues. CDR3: CASSPDSRSTYGYTF. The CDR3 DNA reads TGTGCCAGCAGCCCAGACAGCCGGAGTACCTATGGCTACACCTTC. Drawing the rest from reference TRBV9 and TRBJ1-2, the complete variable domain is DSGVTQTPKHLITATGQRVTLRCSPRSGDLSVYWYQQSLDQGLQFLIQYYNGEERAKGNILERFSAQQFPDLHSELNLSSLELGDSALYFCASSPDSRSTYGYTFGSGTRLTVV.

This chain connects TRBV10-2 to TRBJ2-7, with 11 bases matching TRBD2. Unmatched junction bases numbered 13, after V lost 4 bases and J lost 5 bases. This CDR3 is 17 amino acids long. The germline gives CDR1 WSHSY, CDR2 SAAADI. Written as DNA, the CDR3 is TGCGCCAGCAGTGTAGTACTAGCGGGAGAACTAGGGGACGAGCAGTACTTC. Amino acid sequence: CASSVVLAGELGDEQYF.

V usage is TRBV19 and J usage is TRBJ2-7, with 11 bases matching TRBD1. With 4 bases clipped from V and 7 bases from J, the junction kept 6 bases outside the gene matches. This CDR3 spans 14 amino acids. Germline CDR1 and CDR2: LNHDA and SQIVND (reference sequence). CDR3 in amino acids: CASSKGQGAGEQYF. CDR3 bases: TGTGCCAGTAGTAAAGGACAGGGGGCTGGTGAGCAGTACTTC. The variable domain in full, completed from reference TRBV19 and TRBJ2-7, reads DGGITQSPKYLFRKEGQNVTLSCEQNLNHDAMYWYRQDPGQGLRLIYYSQIVNDFQKGDIAEGYSVSREKKESFPLTVTSAQKNPTAFYLCASSKGQGAGEQYFGPGTRLTVT.

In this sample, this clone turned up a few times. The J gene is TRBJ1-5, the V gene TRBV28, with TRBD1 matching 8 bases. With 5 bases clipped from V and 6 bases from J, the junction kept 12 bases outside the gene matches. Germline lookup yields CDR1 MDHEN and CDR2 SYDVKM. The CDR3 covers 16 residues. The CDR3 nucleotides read TGTGCCAGCAGTCACTCCGGACAGGGAAAGGCTCAGCCCCAGCATTTT. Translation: CASSHSGQGKAQPQHF.

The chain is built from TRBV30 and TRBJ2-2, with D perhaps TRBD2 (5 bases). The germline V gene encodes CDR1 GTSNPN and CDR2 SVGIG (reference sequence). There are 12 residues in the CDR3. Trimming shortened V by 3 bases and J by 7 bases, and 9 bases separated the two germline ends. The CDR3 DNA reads TGTGCCTGGAGACGGGGAGTCGGGGAGCTGTTTTTT. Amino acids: CAWRRGVGELFF.

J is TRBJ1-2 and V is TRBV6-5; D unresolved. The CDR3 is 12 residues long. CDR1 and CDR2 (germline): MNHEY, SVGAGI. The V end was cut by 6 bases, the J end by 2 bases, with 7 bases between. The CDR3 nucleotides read TGTGCCAGCAGGCCGGGAAACTATGGCTACACCTTC. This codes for CASRPGNYGYTF.

The CDR3 DNA follows: TGTGCCAGCAGTTTTTCCCCTCCCCGGGGGTGGCACGAAGAGACCCAGTACTTC. It specifies CASSFSPPRGWHEETQYF. This sequence joins TRBV27 and TRBJ2-5; tentatively, D is TRBD2 (6 bases). V dropped 3 bases and J dropped 3 bases, with 23 bases sitting between them. CDR1 and CDR2 from the germline V gene are MNHEY and SMNVEV (reference sequence). CDR3 size: 18 residues.

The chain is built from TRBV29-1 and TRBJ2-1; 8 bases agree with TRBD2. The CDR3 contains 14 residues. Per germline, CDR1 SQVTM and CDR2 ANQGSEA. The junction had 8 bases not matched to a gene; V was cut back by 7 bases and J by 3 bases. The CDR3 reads CSGTLAEIYNEQFF. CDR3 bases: TGCAGCGGAACACTAGCGGAGATCTACAATGAGCAGTTCTTC.

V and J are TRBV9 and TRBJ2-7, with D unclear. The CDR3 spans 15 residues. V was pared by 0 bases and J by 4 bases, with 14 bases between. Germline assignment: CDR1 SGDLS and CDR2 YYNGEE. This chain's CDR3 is CASSVAPASRYEQYF. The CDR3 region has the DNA TGTGCCAGCAGCGTAGCCCCAGCGTCCCGATACGAGCAGTACTTC.

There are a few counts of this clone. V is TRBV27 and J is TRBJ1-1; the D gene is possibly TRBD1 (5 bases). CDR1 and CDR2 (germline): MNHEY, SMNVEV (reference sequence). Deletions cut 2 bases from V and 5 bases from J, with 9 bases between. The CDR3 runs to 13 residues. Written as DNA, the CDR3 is TGTGCCAGCAGTTTAGGCAGGGTAACTGAAGCTTTCTTT. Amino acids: CASSLGRVTEAFF.

The CDR3 DNA reads as TGTGCCAGCTCACCAAGTCGGACAGGCGTTGAGGCTTTCTTT. Translated: CASSPSRTGVEAFF. The chain carries TRBV18 and TRBJ1-1; 7 positions match TRBD1. This CDR3 contains 14 residues. Trimming took 2 bases from V and 11 from J; bases not matched to a gene: 11. Per the germline V gene, CDR1 is KGHSH and CDR2 is LQKENI.

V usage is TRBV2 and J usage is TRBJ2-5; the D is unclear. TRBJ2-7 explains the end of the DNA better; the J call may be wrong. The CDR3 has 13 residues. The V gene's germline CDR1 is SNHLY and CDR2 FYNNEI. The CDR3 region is CASSEFLPYEQYF. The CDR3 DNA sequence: TGTGCCAGCAGTGAATTCTTGCCGTACGAGCAGTACTTC.

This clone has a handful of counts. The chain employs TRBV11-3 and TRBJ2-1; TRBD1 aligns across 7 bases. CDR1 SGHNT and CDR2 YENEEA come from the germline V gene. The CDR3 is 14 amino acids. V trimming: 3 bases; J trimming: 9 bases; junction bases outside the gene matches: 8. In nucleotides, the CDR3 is TGTGCCAGCAGCTTTGACAGGGAAGGTATTGAGCAGTTCTTC. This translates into CASSFDREGIEQFF.